What follows are 32 T cell receptor beta chains derived from one specimen sequenced in a study of CD8+ T cells in alopecia areata. Extracted from the samples, RNA was reverse transcribed into cDNA to serve as the sequencing template. Clones were read by immunoSEQ multiplex PCR, and TCRdb kept only the in-frame ones, dropping some. This sample has approximately 200,000 clones; 58% occur once, and the top ten carry roughly 5.8%. Specified treatment: oral pan-JAK inhibitor, 5-10 mg twice daily. This sample comprised CD4+ T cells sorted from blood, obtained at week 24, from a patient treated with tofacitinib. All receptors come from a human donor with alopecia areata.

J is TRBJ2-2 and V is TRBV28; unclear D gene. Between the trimmed V and J ends, which lost 8 bases and 4 bases, there was a span of 5 bases. The CDR3 runs 11 residues. Germline values: CDR1 MDHEN, CDR2 SYDVKM. The CDR3 DNA is TGTGCCAGCCGGACCACCGGGGAGCTGTTTTTT. It is translated as CASRTTGELFF.

This clone occurred once. The chain recombines TRBV5-1 with TRBJ2-3, with D hard to call. Looked up from germline, CDR1 is SGHRS and CDR2 is YFSETQ. The ends were cut back, 2 bases at V and 5 bases at J, with 18 bases in the middle. The CDR3 totals 16 residues. The CDR3 sequence is CASSFLPGDTEDTQYF. The DNA of the CDR3 is TGCGCCAGCAGCTTCCTGCCCGGCGACACCGAAGATACGCAGTATTTT. Using reference TRBV5-1 and TRBJ2-3 for the parts outside the CDR3, the full variable domain is KAGVTQTPRYLIKTRGQQVTLSCSPISGHRSVSWYQQTPGQGLQFLFEYFSETQRNKGNFPGRFSGRQFSNSRSEMNVSTLELGDSALYLCASSFLPGDTEDTQYFGPGTRLTVL.

The rearrangement links TRBV19 to TRBJ1-6, with D possibly matching TRBD1 (6 bases). Between the trimmed V and J ends, which lost 6 bases and 8 bases, there was a span of 17 bases. CDR1 is LNHDA and CDR2 is SQIVND in the germline V gene (reference sequence). The CDR3 extends over 15 amino acids. The CDR3 region is CASRPRQVKDSPLHF. CDR3 DNA sequence: TGTGCCAGTAGGCCGCGACAGGTTAAGGATTCACCCCTCCACTTT.

In this sample, this clone turned up a few times. The chain uses TRBV19 and TRBJ2-1; 9 positions match TRBD2. Per the germline V gene, CDR1 is LNHDA and CDR2 is SQIVND (reference sequence). V was clipped by 4 bases and J by 7 bases; unmatched bases: 14. The CDR3 covers 17 residues. The CDR3 DNA reads as TGTGCCAGTAGTACCACAGGATCTGGTAGCGGGAGAAATGAGCAGTTCTTC. Translating it yields CASSTTGSGSGRNEQFF.

This clone was detected only once. This sequence joins TRBV2 and TRBJ2-7; TRBD1 matches at 7 bases. The CDR3 is 15 residues long. Germline V gives CDR1 SNHLY, CDR2 FYNNEI. The V gene end was trimmed by 3 bases and the J gene end by 5 bases; junction bases not matched to a gene: 10. The CDR3 nucleotides read TGTGCCAGCAGTGAGAGACAGGGTCGGTTGAACGAGCAGTACTTC. This sequence encodes CASSERQGRLNEQYF.

This chain uses TRBV2 with TRBJ2-3; D unresolved. Trimming shortened V by 5 bases and J by 2 bases, and 5 bases separated the two germline ends. CDR1 is SNHLY, CDR2 FYNNEI, per germline. This CDR3 region has 12 residues. CDR3 sequence: CASSLNTDTQYF. In DNA form, the CDR3 reads TGTGCCAGCAGTCTCAACACAGATACGCAGTATTTT.

This clone showed up just once. V gene TRBV30 combines with J gene TRBJ1-2; D is unresolved. Deletions cut 0 bases from V and 0 bases from J, with 5 bases between. This CDR3 is 13 amino acids long. Germline V gene data show CDR1 as GTSNPN and CDR2 as SVGIG (reference sequence). CDR3 sequence reads: CAWSVFANYGYTF. CDR3 in DNA: TGTGCCTGGAGTGTCTTTGCTAACTATGGCTACACCTTC. Combining the CDR3 with reference TRBV30 and TRBJ1-2 gives the whole variable domain SQTIHQWPATLVQPVGSPLSLECTVEGTSNPNLYWYRQAAGRGLQLLFYSVGIGQISSEVPQNLSASRPQDRQFILSSKKLLLSDSGFYLCAWSVFANYGYTFGSGTRLTVV.

This clone was observed a few times. J is TRBJ2-3 and V is TRBV15; 8 bases fit TRBD1. Germline loops: CDR1 LNHNV, CDR2 YYDKDF (reference sequence). The J segment lost 1 base and the V segment lost 4 bases, leaving 4 bases of the junction unmatched. The CDR3 spans 15 residues. The CDR3 nucleotides read TGTGCCACCAGCAAAACAGGGGGTGGCACAGATACGCAGTATTTT. This translates into CATSKTGGGTDTQYF.

The chain links TRBV4-2 to TRBJ2-3; TRBD1 matches 8 bases. The CDR3 length is 18 residues. The germline V gene encodes CDR1 LGHNA and CDR2 YNFKEQ. With V trimmed by 1 base and J by 0 bases, 9 bases remained unmatched. As DNA, the CDR3 is TGTGCCAGCAGCCAAGTCGCCAGGGGGCGCGGGAGCACAGATACGCAGTATTTT. It codes for CASSQVARGRGSTDTQYF.

V and J are TRBV5-1 and TRBJ1-1; D uncertain. From germline, CDR1 is SGHRS and CDR2 YFSETQ. The CDR3 loop spans 16 amino acids. V was shortened by 2 bases and J by 3 bases, with 17 bases between the two germline ends. CDR3 protein: CASSLLSQPSHTEAFF. In nucleotides, the CDR3 is TGCGCCAGCAGCTTACTAAGTCAGCCTAGCCACACTGAAGCTTTCTTT.

This clone was counted only a few times. The V and J genes are TRBV29-1 and TRBJ1-1; D is possibly TRBD1 (5 bases). CDR3 length equals 12 residues. Per germline, CDR1 SQVTM and CDR2 ANQGSEA. V lost 3 bases to trimming and J lost 5 bases, with 10 bases between them. CDR3 sequence: CSVDFGGTEAFF. Written as DNA, the CDR3 is TGCAGCGTTGATTTTGGGGGGACTGAAGCTTTCTTT.

The chain carries TRBV19 and TRBJ1-1, with TRBD1 as a possible D gene (5 bases). Germline V gene data show CDR1 as LNHDA and CDR2 as SQIVND (reference sequence). V was clipped by 7 bases and J by 8 bases, with 17 bases between them. This CDR3 has 13 residues. For the CDR3, the DNA is TGTGCCAGTACCCCCGACAGACTCTCCGAAGCTTTCTTT. It translates to CASTPDRLSEAFF. The variable domain in full, completed from reference TRBV19 and TRBJ1-1, reads DGGITQSPKYLFRKEGQNVTLSCEQNLNHDAMYWYRQDPGQGLRLIYYSQIVNDFQKGDIAEGYSVSREKKESFPLTVTSAQKNPTAFYLCASTPDRLSEAFFGQGTRLTVV.

The V gene is TRBV7-8, the J gene TRBJ1-2; a weak D match, TRBD1 (5 bases). The CDR3 length is 16 residues. Germline CDR1 is SGHVS and CDR2 is FQNEAQ. V was trimmed by 4 bases and J by 7 bases, leaving 22 bases between them. CDR3 bases: TGTGCCAGCAGCTCTTCCCTAGGACAATCCTTTGGTGGCTACACCTTC. Protein product: CASSSSLGQSFGGYTF.

This clone was detected only once. This chain links TRBV5-1 with TRBJ2-2; no clear D. The germline V gene has CDR1 SGHRS and CDR2 YFSETQ. Trimming cost V 4 bases and J 7 bases, with 14 bases left between them. This CDR3 has 14 residues. Here the CDR3 reads CASSPAAGSGELFF. The CDR3 DNA is TGCGCCAGCAGCCCGGCCGCAGGAAGCGGGGAGCTGTTTTTT.

This chain uses TRBV15 with TRBJ2-1, with TRBD2 identical over 10 bases. The CDR3 covers 15 residues. CDR1 and CDR2 from the germline V gene are LNHNV and YYDKDF (reference sequence). J gave up 6 bases and V 3 bases, and 5 bases lay outside the gene matches. The CDR3 here is CATSSRTSGINEQFF. CDR3 DNA sequence: TGTGCCACCAGCAGTCGGACTAGCGGTATCAATGAGCAGTTCTTC.

V is TRBV10-3 and J is TRBJ2-2; 15 bases are a match to TRBD2. Germline V lookup: CDR1 ENHRY, CDR2 SYGVKD. The CDR3 is made up of 18 amino acids. Trimming took 5 bases from V and 3 from J; bases not matched to a gene: 7. This chain's CDR3 is CAISSGLAGGYDTGELFF. CDR3 nucleotides: TGTGCCATCAGTTCCGGACTAGCGGGGGGGTACGACACCGGGGAGCTGTTTTTT.

The chain joins TRBV5-4 to TRBJ2-2; TRBD2 aligns across 8 bases. In germline, CDR1 is SGHNT, CDR2 YYREEE (reference sequence). Trimming took 6 bases from V and 6 from J; bases not matched to a gene: 4. This CDR3 region has 13 residues. CDR3: CASKSSGAGELFF. Written as DNA, the CDR3 is TGTGCCAGCAAGAGTAGCGGGGCCGGGGAGCTGTTTTTT. Full variable domain (remainder filled in from reference TRBV5-4 and TRBJ2-2): ETGVTQSPTHLIKTRGQQVTLRCSSQSGHNTVSWYQQALGQGPQFIFQYYREEENGRGNFPPRFSGLQFPNYSSELNVNALELDDSALYLCASKSSGAGELFFGEGSRLTVL.

This rearrangement joins TRBV2 to TRBJ1-2, with D maybe TRBD1 (6 bases). The CDR3 length is 13 residues. CDR1 and CDR2 (germline): SNHLY, FYNNEI. V was shortened by 5 bases and J by 8 bases, with 15 bases between the two germline ends. CDR3 in DNA: TGTGCCAGCAGTCTACCGGGACAATACGGCTACACCTTC. Amino acid sequence: CASSLPGQYGYTF.

This clone was recorded a few times. In DNA form, the CDR3 reads TGTGCCAGCAGCCCCCGAGGAAGAGGGGGCACCGGGGAGCTGTTTTTT. Amino acids: CASSPRGRGGTGELFF. J is TRBJ2-2 and V is TRBV9; possibly TRBD1 for D (6 bases). The CDR3 sequence is 16 residues long. The V end was cut by 4 bases, the J end by 4 bases, with 17 bases between. Germline V lookup: CDR1 SGDLS, CDR2 YYNGEE.

A single count supports this clone. V is TRBV25-1 and J is TRBJ2-5; possibly TRBD1 or TRBD2 for D (5 bases each). Germline CDR1 MGHDK, CDR2 SYGVNS. Trimming cost V 4 bases and J 2 bases, with 11 bases left between them. CDR3 size: 14 residues. The CDR3 coding sequence is TGTGCCAGCAGTGCGTGGGGGTCTCAAGAGACCCAGTACTTC. It specifies CASSAWGSQETQYF.

This clone was seen just once. This sequence joins TRBV30 and TRBJ2-7; D possibly corresponds to TRBD2 (7 bases). The germline V gene has CDR1 GTSNPN and CDR2 SVGIG (reference sequence). V was trimmed by 0 bases and J by 6 bases, leaving 12 bases between them. There are 13 residues in the CDR3. Here the CDR3 reads CAWSVLGGREQYF. The DNA of the CDR3 is TGTGCCTGGAGTGTACTCGGGGGGCGCGAGCAGTACTTC.

This clone has only a few counts. V and J are TRBV29-1 and TRBJ2-3; 12 bases are shared with TRBD2. The V gene's germline CDR1 is SQVTM and CDR2 ANQGSEA. V was clipped by 7 bases and J by 10 bases; unmatched bases: 9. The CDR3 spans 13 residues. The CDR3 coding sequence is TGCAGCGCAGGACTAGCGGGACCCCATCCGCAGTATTTT. Translated, it gives CSAGLAGPHPQYF.

This clone has only a few counts. CDR3 DNA: TGTGCCAGCAGCTTATACGGAACTAGCACAGATACGCAGTATTTT. This codes for CASSLYGTSTDTQYF. The V call is TRBV11-2, the J call TRBJ2-3; no clear D. The CDR3 has 15 residues. CDR1 is SGHAT, CDR2 FQNNGV, per germline. V gave up 2 bases and J gave up 0 bases, with 9 bases separating them.

The chain combines TRBV5-4 with TRBJ1-4; unclear D gene. Deletions cut 0 bases from V and 6 bases from J, with 9 bases between. Germline loops: CDR1 SGHNT, CDR2 YYREEE (reference sequence). This CDR3 is 14 amino acids long. The CDR3 region has the DNA TGTGCCAGCAGCTTGGAGTTGGTGGATGAAAAACTGTTTTTT. Residues: CASSLELVDEKLFF. Full variable domain (rest looked up from reference TRBV5-4 and TRBJ1-4): ETGVTQSPTHLIKTRGQQVTLRCSSQSGHNTVSWYQQALGQGPQFIFQYYREEENGRGNFPPRFSGLQFPNYSSELNVNALELDDSALYLCASSLELVDEKLFFGSGTQLSVL.

CDR3 sequence (DNA): TGTGCCAGCAGCATCGGGACTAGCGGGAGCGTGAGGGGCGGGGAGCTGTTTTTT. As protein: CASSIGTSGSVRGGELFF. The chain has TRBV7-3 and TRBJ2-2; 14 nucleotides match TRBD2. CDR1 is SGHTA, CDR2 FQGTGA, per germline. J gave up 7 bases and V 5 bases, and 12 bases lay outside the gene matches. There are 18 residues in the CDR3.

The rearrangement joins TRBV7-9 to TRBJ2-5; D perhaps matches TRBD1 (6 bases). The CDR3 runs 13 residues. Germline values: CDR1 SEHNR, CDR2 FQNEAQ (reference sequence). Trimming pared 7 bases from V and 1 base from J, leaving 10 bases between. The CDR3 is CASKKDSQETQYF. In DNA form, the CDR3 reads TGTGCCAGCAAAAAGGACAGCCAAGAGACCCAGTACTTC.

The chain combines TRBV2 with TRBJ1-1; D is unclear. CDR1 and CDR2 from the germline V gene are SNHLY and FYNNEI. This CDR3 region has 10 residues. Trimming removed 4 bases from V and 11 bases from J, with 8 bases in between. CDR3 protein: CASSVSRAFF. In DNA form, the CDR3 reads TGTGCCAGCAGTGTAAGTAGGGCTTTCTTT.

The gene calls are TRBV7-2 and TRBJ2-7, with D perhaps matching TRBD1 (6 bases). The V gene's germline CDR1 is SGHTA and CDR2 FQGNSA. The CDR3 is made up of 14 amino acids. V gave up 1 base and J gave up 2 bases, with 9 bases separating them. The CDR3 sequence: CASSLDWGPYEQYF. CDR3 DNA: TGTGCCAGCAGCTTAGATTGGGGGCCCTACGAGCAGTACTTC.

This clone was counted once. J is TRBJ1-2 and V is TRBV5-6; 7 positions agree with TRBD1. Trimming took 4 bases from V and 4 from J; bases not matched to a gene: 10. CDR3 length equals 15 residues. Germline CDR1 SGHDT, CDR2 YYEEEE. Here the CDR3 DNA reads TGTGCCAGCAGCCTTACCGGGACAGCCACCTATGGCTACACCTTC. It yields the protein CASSLTGTATYGYTF.

This clone was counted a few times. The chain links TRBV18 to TRBJ2-5; tentatively, D is TRBD1 (6 bases). Germline CDR1 KGHSH, CDR2 LQKENI. The length of the CDR3 is 15 residues. V lost 3 bases and J lost 3, with 14 bases in between. Here the CDR3 reads CASSPTTGNKETQYF. Here the CDR3 DNA reads TGTGCCAGCTCACCCACGACAGGAAACAAAGAGACCCAGTACTTC.

This chain joins TRBV2 and TRBJ1-1, with D possibly matching TRBD1 (5 bases). The CDR3 is 16 amino acids. V lost 6 bases and J 2 bases, leaving 19 bases between the germline ends. Germline CDR1 and CDR2: SNHLY and FYNNEI. The CDR3 coding sequence is TGTGCCAGCAGCCGGGACCGGTGGGGAGATAACACTGAAGCTTTCTTT. Residues: CASSRDRWGDNTEAFF.

The chain joins TRBV9 to TRBJ2-7; D gene uncertain. Germline CDR1 reads SGDLS; CDR2 reads YYNGEE. The CDR3 is 13 residues long. Trimming removed 0 bases from V and 4 bases from J, with 8 bases in between. In DNA, the CDR3 is TGTGCCAGCAGCGTAGCGGAAGGGTACGAGCAGTACTTC. Its translation is CASSVAEGYEQYF.